A selection of T cell receptor beta chains follows, all from one sample in a study of T cells after yellow fever vaccination. Using its own MiXCR run on the 5' RACE reads, TCRdb lists one record per CDR3 protein. The repertoire holds around 300,000 distinct CDR3 sequences, with over 4% as singletons. Source: PBMCs, taken 5 days after the yellow fever booster vaccination. The receptors shown here come from a young man who received the YFV17D yellow fever vaccine. Both conserved end residues are part of each CDR3. The D gene is left open where the match is weak. Only part of the rows carry a size: once, few, many, or a class if the clone is expanded.

D gene: -
clone size: few
V gene: TRBV20-1
J gene: TRBJ1-2
CDR3 protein: CSARVEDLSYGYTF
CDR3 DNA: TGCAGTGCTAGAGTTGAAGACCTTAGCTATGGCTACACCTTC

D gene: -
clone size: -
V gene: TRBV12-3/TRBV12-4
J gene: TRBJ1-4
CDR3 protein: CASTGKGNEKLFF
CDR3 DNA: TGTGCCAGCACCGGGAAGGGGAATGAAAAACTGTTTTTT

D gene: -
clone size: -
V gene: TRBV5-1
J gene: TRBJ1-1
CDR3 protein: CASSPLPGDGGTEAFF
CDR3 DNA: TGCGCCAGCAGCCCCCTGCCGGGGGACGGCGGGACTGAAGCTTTCTTT

D gene: -
clone size: many
V gene: TRBV7-2
J gene: TRBJ2-3
CDR3 protein: CASSPTLRGSTDTQYF
CDR3 DNA: TGTGCCAGCAGCCCCACCCTGCGAGGCAGCACAGATACGCAGTATTTT

D gene: -
clone size: -
V gene: TRBV12-3/TRBV12-4
J gene: TRBJ1-4
CDR3 protein: CASSLWAVGEKLFF
CDR3 DNA: TGTGCCAGCAGTTTATGGGCCGTGGGTGAAAAACTGTTTTTT

D gene: -
clone size: few
V gene: TRBV7-6
J gene: TRBJ1-4
CDR3 protein: CASSLGGAFEKLFF
CDR3 DNA: TGTGCCAGCAGCTTAGGCGGGGCTTTTGAAAAACTGTTTTTT

D gene: -
clone size: few
V gene: TRBV7-2
J gene: TRBJ1-2
CDR3 protein: CASSFRALGGYTF
CDR3 DNA: TGTGCCAGCAGCTTCAGGGCCCTCGGTGGCTACACCTTC

D gene: -
clone size: few
V gene: TRBV7-8
J gene: TRBJ2-5
CDR3 protein: CASSLVENTQYF
CDR3 DNA: TGTGCCAGCAGCTTAGTGGAGAACACCCAGTACTTC

D gene: TRBD2
clone size: few
V gene: TRBV2
J gene: TRBJ2-5
CDR3 protein: CASSVSGLAGGGQETQYF
CDR3 DNA: TGTGCCAGCAGTGTTTCCGGACTAGCGGGGGGAGGTCAAGAGACCCAGTACTTC

D gene: -
clone size: many
V gene: TRBV7-6
J gene: TRBJ1-1
CDR3 protein: CASSLIGAPTEAFF
CDR3 DNA: TGTGCCAGCAGCTTAATTGGGGCGCCCACTGAAGCTTTCTTT

D gene: -
clone size: -
V gene: TRBV29-1
J gene: TRBJ2-5
CDR3 protein: CSVGVGGETQYF
CDR3 DNA: TGCAGCGTTGGGGTAGGAGGGGAGACCCAGTACTTC

D gene: -
clone size: few
V gene: TRBV12-3/TRBV12-4
J gene: TRBJ2-7
CDR3 protein: CASRSNGQGMVQYF
CDR3 DNA: TGTGCCAGCAGGTCAAACGGCCAGGGGATGGTGCAGTACTTC

D gene: -
clone size: -
V gene: TRBV3-1
J gene: TRBJ1-2
CDR3 protein: CASSQVSMGYTF
CDR3 DNA: TGTGCCAGCAGCCAAGTTAGTATGGGCTACACCTTC

D gene: -
clone size: few
V gene: TRBV12-3/TRBV12-4
J gene: TRBJ2-3
CDR3 protein: CASGRQTDTQYF
CDR3 DNA: TGTGCCAGCGGCAGACAGACAGATACGCAGTATTTT

D gene: TRBD1
clone size: few
V gene: TRBV27
J gene: TRBJ2-7
CDR3 protein: CASSHKGQAPYEQYF
CDR3 DNA: TGTGCCAGCAGTCATAAGGGACAGGCACCCTACGAGCAGTACTTC

D gene: TRBD1
clone size: few
V gene: TRBV4-2
J gene: TRBJ2-2
CDR3 protein: CASSQAGTGGTGELFF
CDR3 DNA: TGTGCCAGCAGCCAAGCCGGGACAGGGGGGACCGGGGAGCTGTTTTTT

D gene: TRBD2
clone size: few
V gene: TRBV4-3
J gene: TRBJ2-3
CDR3 protein: CASSGTSGTAVADTQYF
CDR3 DNA: TGCGCCAGCAGTGGGACTAGCGGGACGGCGGTGGCAGATACGCAGTATTTT

D gene: -
clone size: many
V gene: TRBV5-1
J gene: TRBJ2-5
CDR3 protein: CASSLDPAGETQYF
CDR3 DNA: TGCGCCAGCAGCTTGGATCCCGCAGGGGAGACCCAGTACTTC

D gene: -
clone size: -
V gene: TRBV12-3/TRBV12-4
J gene: TRBJ2-1
CDR3 protein: CASSLDYRTNEQFF
CDR3 DNA: TGTGCCAGCAGTTTAGATTACAGGACCAATGAGCAGTTCTTC

D gene: TRBD1
clone size: -
V gene: TRBV6-2/TRBV6-3
J gene: TRBJ1-5
CDR3 protein: CASSSDRGNSQPQHF
CDR3 DNA: TGTGCCAGCAGCTCCGACAGGGGGAACTCTCAGCCCCAGCATTTT

D gene: -
clone size: few
V gene: TRBV7-2
J gene: TRBJ2-7
CDR3 protein: CASSLALTPYEQYF
CDR3 DNA: TGTGCCAGCAGCTTAGCTCTAACCCCCTACGAGCAGTACTTC

D gene: -
clone size: few
V gene: TRBV7-8
J gene: TRBJ2-3
CDR3 protein: CASSFDTARDTQYF
CDR3 DNA: TGTGCCAGCAGCTTCGATACAGCGCGCGATACGCAGTATTTT

D gene: TRBD2
clone size: -
V gene: TRBV28
J gene: TRBJ2-7
CDR3 protein: CASSRRLRLAQRDSYEQYF
CDR3 DNA: TGTGCCAGCAGTCGTCGTCTTAGACTAGCCCAGCGTGACTCCTACGAGCAGTACTTC

D gene: TRBD2
clone size: few
V gene: TRBV9
J gene: TRBJ2-7
CDR3 protein: CASSASGGHSYEQYF
CDR3 DNA: TGTGCCAGCAGCGCCAGCGGGGGCCACTCCTACGAGCAGTACTTC